These T cell receptor beta chains were read from a single sample in a study of blood T cells in healthy people across ages. TCRdb reprocessed the 5' RACE reads with MiXCR, giving one entry per CDR3 protein. This repertoire shows roughly 560,000 distinct CDR3 sequences, 24% found once; its top ten account for approximately 8.7%. This sample also appeared in a second study, on T cells of mothers and their children.

The source material was blood. The receptors originated from a boy between 5 and 17 years old in good health. CDR3s include the opening cysteine and the closing phenylalanine or tryptophan. The order of the fields is J gene, D gene, V gene, clone size, CDR3 protein, CDR3 DNA. The D gene is left open where the match is weak. Some rows have no size entry. The others give once, few or many, or a class for an expanded clone.

TRBJ2-2 TRBD2 TRBV6-1 few CASSRIGLVVAGELFF TGTGCCAGCAGCCGCATTGGACTAGTAGTAGCCGGGGAGCTGTTTTTT
TRBJ2-1 - TRBV29-1 few CSVEGENEQFF TGCAGCGTTGAGGGGGAGAATGAGCAGTTCTTC
TRBJ2-3 - TRBV29-1 many CSVEDRVSTDTQYF TGCAGCGTTGAAGATCGGGTCAGCACAGATACGCAGTATTTT
TRBJ2-1 - TRBV5-1 - CASSLAVENEQFF TGCGCCAGCAGCTTGGCCGTCGAGAATGAGCAGTTCTTC
TRBJ1-1 - TRBV5-1 few CASSLEGRMNTEAFF TGCGCCAGCAGCTTGGAGGGCCGAATGAACACTGAAGCTTTCTTT
TRBJ2-1 - TRBV3-1 - CASSPDRYNEQFF TGTGCCAGCAGCCCGGACCGGTACAATGAGCAGTTCTTC
TRBJ1-5 TRBD1 TRBV6-5 few CASSSGQGGPQHF TGTGCCAGCAGTTCCGGACAGGGAGGACCCCAGCATTTT
TRBJ2-5 - TRBV20-1 - CSAVISGRQMETQYF TGCAGTGCTGTAATTTCGGGACGGCAAATGGAGACCCAGTACTTC
TRBJ2-2 - TRBV9 few CASSVAGAATTGELFF TGTGCCAGCAGCGTAGCTGGGGCAGCTACCACCGGGGAGCTGTTTTTT
TRBJ1-2 - TRBV30 - CAWSRALGYGYTF TGTGCCTGGAGTCGGGCCTTGGGGTATGGCTACACCTTC
TRBJ2-1 - TRBV7-9 - CASSLVLPVLGYNEQFF TGTGCCAGCAGCTTAGTCCTCCCGGTCCTGGGCTACAATGAGCAGTTCTTC
TRBJ2-7 - TRBV29-1 - CSVEDTRTASYEQYF TGCAGCGTTGAAGATACCCGGACAGCCTCCTACGAGCAGTACTTC
TRBJ1-4 - TRBV28 few CASSSLERSNEKLFF TGTGCCAGCAGTTCTCTTGAAAGATCAAATGAAAAACTGTTTTTT
TRBJ1-1 - TRBV7-3 - CASSPGGPRAEAFF TGTGCCAGCAGCCCGGGGGGCCCACGCGCTGAAGCTTTCTTT
TRBJ2-7 TRBD1 TRBV7-9 - CASSHAGQGYEQYF TGTGCCAGCAGCCACGCCGGACAGGGCTACGAGCAGTACTTC
TRBJ1-3 - TRBV14 - CASSQTQRISGNTIYF TGTGCCAGCAGCCAAACACAGAGAATCTCTGGAAACACCATATATTTT
TRBJ2-5 TRBD2 TRBV4-2 - CASSPKIGLAGVEETQYF TGTGCCAGCAGCCCTAAAATAGGACTAGCGGGAGTGGAGGAGACCCAGTACTTC
TRBJ1-1 - TRBV20-1 - CSASSAGKMRNTEAFF TGCAGTGCTAGTTCGGCAGGGAAGATGAGGAACACTGAAGCTTTCTTT
TRBJ1-2 TRBD1 TRBV2 - CASWDRENYGYTF TGTGCCAGTTGGGACAGGGAGAACTATGGCTACACCTTC
TRBJ1-1 - TRBV28 few CASSLAGSRSTEAFF TGTGCCAGCAGTTTAGCAGGGTCACGGAGCACTGAAGCTTTCTTT
TRBJ1-1 TRBD1 TRBV7-9 - CASTQDRGPDEAFF TGTGCCAGCACCCAAGACAGGGGGCCGGATGAAGCTTTCTTT
TRBJ2-1 - TRBV25-1 few CASSAKGYGQFF TGTGCCAGCAGTGCCAAAGGGTACGGGCAGTTCTTC
TRBJ2-1 - TRBV20-1 - CSARDASGTSDSQFF TGCAGTGCTAGAGATGCCTCCGGGACATCGGATTCGCAGTTCTTC
TRBJ1-5 - TRBV19 - CASSTPQFVQPQHF TGTGCCAGTAGTACTCCCCAATTCGTCCAGCCCCAGCATTTT
TRBJ2-7 - TRBV28 few CASSLGGPAYEQYF TGTGCCAGCAGTTTAGGCGGGCCTGCCTACGAGCAGTACTTC
TRBJ2-7 TRBD1 TRBV7-2 few CASSDRDRENGQYF TGCGCCAGCAGTGACAGGGACAGGGAGAACGGGCAGTACTTC
TRBJ2-3 - TRBV7-9 - CASNSGVRASTDTQYF TGTGCCAGCAACTCAGGGGTCCGTGCTAGCACAGATACGCAGTATTTT